This T cell receptor beta chain is drawn from a study of response to subunit inactivated influenza vaccine. Study results and caveats: The authors suggested that every seasonal influenza vaccination recruits few new T cells.

This clonotype showed up just a few times. Its antigen is as yet unknown. Germline CDR1 reads SEHNR; CDR2 reads FQNEAQ (reference sequence). This CDR3 is built from 15 residues. Trimming at V came to 5 bases and at J to 3 bases, leaving 6 bases not matched to a gene. TCRdb re-analysed the RT-PCR reads in MiXCR, keeping a single row per CDR3 protein. The table shows 710,000 or so distinct CDR3 sequences, with 15% to 18% occurring only once. The V and J genes are TRBV7-9 and TRBJ1-2, with TRBD1 matching over 10 bases. The receptor was derived from a man aged 50 or older who received an inactivated influenza vaccine. The source material was PBMCs from blood, sampled 11 to 12 days after vaccination. The CDR3 bases are TGTGCCAGCAGCAAGGGGACAGGGGAGGACTATGGCTACACCTTC. Protein sequence: CASSKGTGEDYGYTF.